Shown below are 7 T cell receptor beta chains from a single sample sequenced in a study of T cells in tuberculosis. The sample's time point: new active TB diagnosis, blood taken before or within 7 days of starting treatment. Measured with immunoSEQ multiplex PCR; TCRdb has only the in-frame clones, and not every one. The profile shows approximately 34,000 clones, 85% to 95% of them singletons. The source was PBMCs, collected at tuberculosis diagnosis. The origin of the receptors is an adult with tuberculosis.

The rearrangement uses TRBV2 and TRBJ1-4; weak D call: TRBD1 (6 bases). The length of the CDR3 is 13 residues. Looked up from germline, CDR1 is SNHLY and CDR2 is FYNNEI. V lost 8 bases and J 5 bases, leaving 12 bases between the germline ends. Here the CDR3 reads CASLDRGNEKLFF. In DNA form, the CDR3 reads TGTGCCAGCTTGGACAGAGGCAATGAAAAACTGTTTTTT.

V and J are TRBV5-1 and TRBJ2-7; D may be TRBD1 (6 bases). The ends were cut back, 0 bases at V and 3 bases at J, with 13 bases in the middle. Germline V gene sequence: CDR1 SGHRS, CDR2 YFSETQ. The CDR3 has 15 amino acids. Here the CDR3 reads CASSLGGTIGYEQYF. The CDR3 DNA is TGCGCCAGCAGCTTGGGAGGGACAATTGGCTACGAGCAGTACTTC.

The chain has TRBV19 and TRBJ1-1, with TRBD1 identical over 9 bases. This CDR3 spans 16 amino acids. The trim removed 6 bases at V and 4 bases at J, leaving 12 bases unmatched. Germline V lookup: CDR1 LNHDA, CDR2 SQIVND (reference sequence). The CDR3 region is CASSDTLRQGGTEAFF. The CDR3 coding sequence is TGTGCCAGTAGCGATACCCTGCGACAGGGGGGCACTGAAGCTTTCTTT.

J is TRBJ2-3 and V is TRBV4-3; D uncertain. The CDR3 is 17 amino acids. The germline gives CDR1 LGHNA, CDR2 YSLEER. Trimming cost V 0 bases and J 4 bases, with 17 bases left between them. The CDR3 bases are TGCGCCAGCAGCCAAGATCCGATCGGGTCCCCACCAGATACGCAGTATTTT. This translates into CASSQDPIGSPPDTQYF.

This chain uses TRBV10-2 with TRBJ2-3; D unclear. The V gene lost 3 bases and the J gene lost 0 bases, with 7 bases spanning the gap. Per the germline V gene, CDR1 is WSHSY and CDR2 is SAAADI. This CDR3 comprises 14 residues. CDR3 nucleotides: TGCGCCAGCAGTGAACACAGAAGCACAGATACGCAGTATTTT. Protein product: CASSEHRSTDTQYF.

This sequence joins TRBV29-1 and TRBJ2-1; no clear D gene. The V end was cut by 1 base, the J end by 3 bases, with 10 bases between. The CDR3 has 14 residues. Germline-derived CDR1 and CDR2 are SQVTM and ANQGSEA. In nucleotides, the CDR3 is TGCAGCGTTGAAGGAGACTTCCTCTACAATGAGCAGTTCTTC. Amino acids: CSVEGDFLYNEQFF.

V gene TRBV5-5 combines with J gene TRBJ1-2; a weak D match, TRBD1 (6 bases). Between the trimmed V and J ends, which lost 2 bases and 2 bases, there was a span of 13 bases. CDR1 SGHKS and CDR2 YYEKEE come from the germline V gene (reference sequence). The CDR3 has 15 amino acids. The CDR3 DNA reads TGTGCCAGCAGCTTTGCGGGGGGGCGCAACTATGGCTACACCTTC. This gives the protein CASSFAGGRNYGYTF.